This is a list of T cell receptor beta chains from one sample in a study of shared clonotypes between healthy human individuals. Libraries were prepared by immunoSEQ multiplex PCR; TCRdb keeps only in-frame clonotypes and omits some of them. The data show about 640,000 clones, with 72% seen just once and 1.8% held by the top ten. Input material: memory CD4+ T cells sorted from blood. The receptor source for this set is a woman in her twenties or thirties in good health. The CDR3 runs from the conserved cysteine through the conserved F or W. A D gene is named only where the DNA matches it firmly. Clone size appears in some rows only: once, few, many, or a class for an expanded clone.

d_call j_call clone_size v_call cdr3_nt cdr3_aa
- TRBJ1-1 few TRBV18 TGTGCCAGCTCACCAGCGGGACGAAACACTGAAGCTTTCTTT CASSPAGRNTEAFF
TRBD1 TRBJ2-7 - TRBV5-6 TGTGCCAGCAGCCACTCCGGGACAGGGGGCTACGAGCAGTACTTC CASSHSGTGGYEQYF
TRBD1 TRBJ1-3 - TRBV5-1 TGCGCCAGCAGCTACGGGACAGGGATTCTTTCTGGAAACACCATATATTTT CASSYGTGILSGNTIYF
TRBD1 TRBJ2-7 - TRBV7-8 TGTGCCAGCAGCTTAGCTGGACAGGGGGCACGCTACGAGCAGTACTTC CASSLAGQGARYEQYF
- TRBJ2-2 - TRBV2 TGTGCCAGCACCGACCGGGACGGAGGGACCGGGGAGCTGTTTTTT CASTDRDGGTGELFF
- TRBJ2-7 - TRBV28 TGTGCCAGCAGTTCCGGGGGGCGATCCTACGAGCAGTACTTC CASSSGGRSYEQYF
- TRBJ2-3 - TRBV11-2 TGTGCCAGCAGCCCGGACTATACTAGCACAGATACGCAGTATTTT CASSPDYTSTDTQYF
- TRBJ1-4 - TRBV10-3 TGTGCCACGGGGGCAAACGGGGAACCAAATGAAAAACTGTTTTTT CATGANGEPNEKLFF
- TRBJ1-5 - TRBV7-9 TGTGCCAGCAGCTTAGCCAGGGGTGGCAATCAGCCCCAGCATTTT CASSLARGGNQPQHF
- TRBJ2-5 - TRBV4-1 TGCGCCAGCAGCCAAGATGCCAGGGTTCAAGAGACCCAGTACTTC CASSQDARVQETQYF
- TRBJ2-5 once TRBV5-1 TGCGCCAGCAGCCGTTCTGGAGAGACCCAGTACTTC CASSRSGETQYF
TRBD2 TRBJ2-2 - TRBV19 TGTGCCAGTTGGAGAGGGGCAGCGGGAGGGAACACCGGGGAGCTGTTTTTT CASWRGAAGGNTGELFF
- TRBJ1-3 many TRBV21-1 TGTGCCAGCAGAAGAACCCGTTCTGGAAACACCATATATTTT CASRRTRSGNTIYF